This TCR beta chain was obtained from a study of cytotoxic CD8 clonotypes in ibrutinib-treated CLL. Data came from immunoSEQ multiplex PCR; TCRdb stores just in-frame clones and leaves some out. Among some 140,000 clones listed, less than 90% were seen once. The CDR3 totals 14 residues. The germline gives CDR1 MNHNS, CDR2 SASEGT. V was trimmed by 7 bases and J by 2 bases, leaving 12 bases between them. This material consisted of PBMCs, taken after 24 months of ibrutinib treatment. The genes are TRBV6-1 and TRBJ2-1, with D perhaps matching TRBD1 (5 bases). This sequence was found in a human donor with chronic lymphocytic leukemia. CDR3: CASIWTQAYNEQFF. CDR3 DNA sequence: TGTGCCAGCATATGGACACAAGCCTACAATGAGCAGTTCTTC.